Following are 26 T cell receptor beta chains from one sample sequenced in a study of blood T cell repertoires in COVID-19. Clones were sequenced by immunoSEQ multiplex PCR, and TCRdb holds only the in-frame ones, with some missing. The sample has 250,000 to 300,000 clones, just over 90% seen once. Sequenced input: PBMCs or T cells enriched from blood (not recorded which). The receptors stem from a woman between 40 and 50 years old with acute COVID-19.

This chain connects TRBV7-8 to TRBJ2-4, with D possibly being TRBD1 (6 bases). Trimming cost V 5 bases and J 9 bases, with 17 bases left between them. The CDR3 contains 14 residues. Germline V gives CDR1 SGHVS, CDR2 FQNEAQ. CDR3 loop: CASSQTTGRGIQYF. The CDR3 coding sequence is TGTGCCAGCAGCCAAACCACAGGGAGAGGCATTCAGTACTTC.

The chain couples TRBV27 to TRBJ1-5; 7 bases agree with TRBD1. V was clipped by 0 bases and J by 4 bases; unmatched bases: 9. This CDR3 contains 17 residues. Germline CDR1 is MNHEY and CDR2 is SMNVEV (reference sequence). DNA for the CDR3: TGTGCCAGCAGTTTATCGACGACAGGGCGGTGGAATCAGCCCCAGCATTTT. The encoded protein is CASSLSTTGRWNQPQHF.

The chain has TRBV18 and TRBJ2-1, with TRBD2 matching over 14 bases. Germline V gene data show CDR1 as KGHSH and CDR2 as LQKENI. This CDR3 is 18 amino acids long. The J segment lost 3 bases and the V segment lost 5 bases, leaving 9 bases of the junction unmatched. Written as DNA, the CDR3 is TGTGCCAGCTCAGCCGGGACTAGCGGGAGCACGGGCTACAATGAGCAGTTCTTC. Translation: CASSAGTSGSTGYNEQFF.

The table lists this clone with a count of one. The rearrangement joins TRBV6-5 to TRBJ1-2, with TRBD1 matching over 7 bases. CDR1 is MNHEY, CDR2 SVGAGI, per germline. Trimming removed 5 bases from V and 2 bases from J; junction bases left unmatched: 8. This CDR3 has 15 residues. CDR3 loop: CASSPTGVINYGYTF. The CDR3 region has the DNA TGTGCCAGCAGTCCTACAGGGGTAATCAACTATGGCTACACCTTC.

As DNA, the CDR3 is TGTGCCAGCAGCATACCCCTAGCGGGGGCCTACGAGCAGTACTTC. Residues: CASSIPLAGAYEQYF. The V gene is TRBV7-2, the J gene TRBJ2-7; 10 bases are a match to TRBD2. In germline, CDR1 is SGHTA, CDR2 FQGNSA. V lost 5 bases to trimming and J lost 2 bases; unmatched junction nucleotides: 6. The CDR3 is 15 amino acids. Using reference TRBV7-2 and TRBJ2-7 for the parts outside the CDR3, the full variable domain is GAGVSQSPSNKVTEKGKDVELRCDPISGHTALYWYRQSLGQGLEFLIYFQGNSAPDKSGLPSDRFSAERTGGSVSTLTIQRTQQEDSAVYLCASSIPLAGAYEQYFGPGTRLTVT.

The CDR3 coding sequence is TGTGCCAGCAGTCCCCCCCTTTCGGTTGCGGGAAACACCATATATTTT. This translates into CASSPPLSVAGNTIYF. The chain employs TRBV28 and TRBJ1-3; D call uncertain. The CDR3 contains 16 residues. Trimming stripped 5 bases from V and 4 bases from J, with 18 bases between. The germline gives CDR1 MDHEN, CDR2 SYDVKM.

J is TRBJ1-4 and V is TRBV27; D ambiguous. The CDR3 extends over 15 amino acids. Germline CDR1 MNHEY, CDR2 SMNVEV (reference sequence). Trimming took 3 bases from V and 10 from J, leaving 18 bases between them. The CDR3 DNA reads TGTGCCAGCAGTTTCCGAGGGATTGATTTAGGAAAACTGTTTTTT. Amino acid sequence: CASSFRGIDLGKLFF.

This clone appeared a few times. This chain joins TRBV2 and TRBJ1-5; D gene uncertain. V shed 2 bases and J shed 6 bases, with 5 bases lying between them. This CDR3 is built from 12 residues. Germline CDR1 reads SNHLY; CDR2 reads FYNNEI. The CDR3 loop is CASSENGQPQHF. The CDR3 DNA reads TGTGCCAGCAGTGAAAACGGTCAGCCCCAGCATTTT.

Of note for this clone: The same CDR3 also results from other DNA sequences found in this sample. The V call is TRBV6-6, the J call TRBJ1-2, with D tentatively TRBD1 (6 bases). V lost 5 bases to trimming and J lost 3 bases, with 10 bases between them. The CDR3 has 13 residues. Germline V gives CDR1 MNHNY, CDR2 SVGAGI (reference sequence). The DNA for the CDR3 is TGTGCCAGCAGTCCGACAGGTGACTATGGCTACACCTTC. This sequence encodes CASSPTGDYGYTF.

To note about this clone: The sample has other DNA sequences that encode this CDR3 too. The chain combines TRBV18 with TRBJ1-3; no definite D call. V shed 0 bases and J shed 0 bases, with 9 bases lying between them. The CDR3 consists of 16 residues. Germline V gene sequence: CDR1 KGHSH, CDR2 LQKENI. The CDR3 DNA sequence: TGTGCCAGCTCACCACCGAACAGATACTCTGGAAACACCATATATTTT. Its translation: CASSPPNRYSGNTIYF.

This sequence joins TRBV4-1 and TRBJ2-7; the match to TRBD2 covers 8 bases. The CDR3 extends over 16 amino acids. Germline CDR1 and CDR2: MGHRA and YSYEKL. V trimming: 3 bases; J trimming: 1 base; junction bases outside the gene matches: 8. CDR3 DNA: TGCGCCAGCAGCCAGCCCTCTAGCGGGCGGTCCTACGAGCAGTACTTC. Amino acids: CASSQPSSGRSYEQYF.

The chain joins TRBV7-2 to TRBJ2-3; D might be TRBD2 (6 bases). Trimming left V 1 base short and J 8 bases short, with 16 bases between. Germline V CDR1 and CDR2: SGHTA, FQGNSA. The CDR3 is made up of 15 amino acids. The CDR3 sequence is CASSLVERAGGTQYF. CDR3 bases: TGTGCCAGCAGCTTAGTGGAGCGGGCTGGGGGTACGCAGTATTTT. The full variable domain, rest sourced from reference TRBV7-2 and TRBJ2-3, is GAGVSQSPSNKVTEKGKDVELRCDPISGHTALYWYRQSLGQGLEFLIYFQGNSAPDKSGLPSDRFSAERTGGSVSTLTIQRTQQEDSAVYLCASSLVERAGGTQYFGPGTRLTVL.

J is TRBJ2-3 and V is TRBV4-2; the D is unclear. This CDR3 comprises 14 residues. Deletions cut 4 bases from V and 2 bases from J, with 10 bases between. Germline V gene data show CDR1 as LGHNA and CDR2 as YNFKEQ. In nucleotides, the CDR3 is TGTGCCAGCAGCCGTGACGGGTACACAGATACGCAGTATTTT. Its translation: CASSRDGYTDTQYF.

The chain links TRBV19 to TRBJ1-6; no firm D call. There are 16 residues in the CDR3. Germline CDR1 LNHDA, CDR2 SQIVND (reference sequence). V lost 6 bases, J lost 0 bases, and 12 bases lay in between. The DNA for the CDR3 is TGTGCCAGTAGATCCACAGTGACCTCCTATAATTCACCCCTCCACTTT. This encodes CASRSTVTSYNSPLHF.

The rearrangement uses TRBV5-8 and TRBJ1-6; no firm D call. Germline V gene sequence: CDR1 SGHTS, CDR2 YDEGEE. V lost 4 bases to trimming and J lost 0 bases, with 14 bases between them. The CDR3 loop spans 17 amino acids. CDR3 loop: CASSRTFMSSYNSPLHF. CDR3 coding DNA: TGTGCCAGCAGCCGGACTTTCATGAGCTCCTATAATTCACCCCTCCACTTT.

This clone was observed a single time. V and J are TRBV30 and TRBJ1-1, with D unclear. The CDR3 loop spans 11 amino acids. Looked up from germline, CDR1 is GTSNPN and CDR2 is SVGIG (reference sequence). The V end lost 5 bases, the J end lost 3 bases, and 7 bases lay between the germline ends. The CDR3 region is CAWGPDTEAFF. As DNA, the CDR3 is TGTGCCTGGGGGCCGGACACTGAAGCTTTCTTT.

This sequence joins TRBV27 and TRBJ1-1; unclear D gene. V gave up 2 bases and J gave up 1 base, with 20 bases separating them. CDR3 size: 18 residues. Germline values: CDR1 MNHEY, CDR2 SMNVEV (reference sequence). This chain's CDR3 is CASSLLTHWAGKNTEAFF. The DNA of the CDR3 is TGTGCCAGCAGTTTACTGACCCATTGGGCTGGAAAGAACACTGAAGCTTTCTTT.

V gene TRBV6-5 combines with J gene TRBJ1-5; D is possibly TRBD1 (5 bases). V gave up 0 bases and J gave up 5 bases, with 8 bases separating them. The CDR3 contains 14 residues. CDR1 is MNHEY and CDR2 is SVGAGI in the germline V gene. The CDR3 DNA is TGTGCCAGCAGTTACTCGACGGGGGATCAGCCCCAGCATTTT. Protein product: CASSYSTGDQPQHF.

This sequence joins TRBV19 and TRBJ1-2; 7 bases are a match to TRBD1. In germline, CDR1 is LNHDA, CDR2 SQIVND (reference sequence). This CDR3 has 14 amino acids. J gave up 5 bases and V 2 bases, and 5 bases lay outside the gene matches. The CDR3 DNA reads TGTGCCAGTAGTATACCAGGGACAGCTTATGGCTACACCTTC. Amino acids: CASSIPGTAYGYTF.

The chain is built from TRBV9 and TRBJ2-3; TRBD2 agrees at 15 bases. J gave up 6 bases and V 0 bases, and 5 bases lay outside the gene matches. This CDR3 contains 17 residues. CDR1 SGDLS and CDR2 YYNGEE come from the germline V gene. The CDR3 DNA reads as TGTGCCAGCAGCGTAGCACCAGGACTAGCGGGGGGGGATACGCAGTATTTT. Translation: CASSVAPGLAGGDTQYF.

This chain joins TRBV7-2 and TRBJ2-7, with D tentatively TRBD2 (6 bases). The CDR3 runs 15 residues. Trimming pared 5 bases from V and 3 bases from J, leaving 17 bases between. Per the germline V gene, CDR1 is SGHTA and CDR2 is FQGNSA. The CDR3 sequence: CASSPVAVNYYEQYF. In DNA, the CDR3 is TGTGCCAGCAGCCCGGTAGCGGTGAACTACTACGAGCAGTACTTC.

The CDR3 DNA is TGTGCCAGCATGGGCGGGGGACAGCCCCAGCATTTT. Translating it yields CASMGGGQPQHF. J is TRBJ1-5 and V is TRBV28, with a possible D match to TRBD1 (5 bases). Trimming left V 7 bases short and J 7 bases short, with 11 bases between. Germline lookup yields CDR1 MDHEN and CDR2 SYDVKM. There are 12 residues in the CDR3.

The table lists this clone with a count of one. V is TRBV10-3 and J is TRBJ2-2, with 14 positions matching TRBD2. Germline V gives CDR1 ENHRY, CDR2 SYGVKD. CDR3 length: 19 residues. J lost 4 bases, V lost 5 bases, and 12 bases had no gene match. The chain's CDR3 is CAISQPGLAGVALTGELFF. CDR3 DNA: TGTGCCATCAGTCAACCGGGACTAGCGGGAGTGGCGCTCACCGGGGAGCTGTTTTTT.

The rearrangement joins TRBV19 to TRBJ1-5; 9 nucleotides agree with TRBD1. Trimming at V came to 6 bases and at J to 2 bases, leaving 8 bases not matched to a gene. This CDR3 contains 16 residues. Germline CDR1 LNHDA, CDR2 SQIVND (reference sequence). The CDR3 nucleotides are TGTGCCAGTAGGCGCGCGGACAGGGGCGGCAATCAGCCCCAGCATTTT. Translating gives CASRRADRGGNQPQHF. Full variable domain (remainder filled in from reference TRBV19 and TRBJ1-5): DGGITQSPKYLFRKEGQNVTLSCEQNLNHDAMYWYRQDPGQGLRLIYYSQIVNDFQKGDIAEGYSVSREKKESFPLTVTSAQKNPTAFYLCASRRADRGGNQPQHFGDGTRLSIL.

This clone was counted only a few times. The rearrangement uses TRBV27 and TRBJ1-2; TRBD1 matches at 9 bases. This CDR3 is 16 amino acids long. Losses at the gene ends were 7 bases for V and 2 bases for J; bases not matched to a gene: 11. Looked up from germline, CDR1 is MNHEY and CDR2 is SMNVEV (reference sequence). The CDR3 sequence: CASKLQGQGSNYGYTF. CDR3 bases: TGTGCCAGCAAACTTCAGGGACAGGGTTCCAACTATGGCTACACCTTC.

The CDR3 region is CASSYSVDTEAFF. Written as DNA, the CDR3 is TGTGCCAGCAGTTACTCAGTAGACACTGAAGCTTTCTTT. The rearrangement links TRBV6-5 to TRBJ1-1; no definite D call. CDR1 and CDR2 from the germline V gene are MNHEY and SVGAGI. V dropped 0 bases and J dropped 3 bases, with 5 bases sitting between them. The CDR3 extends over 13 amino acids.